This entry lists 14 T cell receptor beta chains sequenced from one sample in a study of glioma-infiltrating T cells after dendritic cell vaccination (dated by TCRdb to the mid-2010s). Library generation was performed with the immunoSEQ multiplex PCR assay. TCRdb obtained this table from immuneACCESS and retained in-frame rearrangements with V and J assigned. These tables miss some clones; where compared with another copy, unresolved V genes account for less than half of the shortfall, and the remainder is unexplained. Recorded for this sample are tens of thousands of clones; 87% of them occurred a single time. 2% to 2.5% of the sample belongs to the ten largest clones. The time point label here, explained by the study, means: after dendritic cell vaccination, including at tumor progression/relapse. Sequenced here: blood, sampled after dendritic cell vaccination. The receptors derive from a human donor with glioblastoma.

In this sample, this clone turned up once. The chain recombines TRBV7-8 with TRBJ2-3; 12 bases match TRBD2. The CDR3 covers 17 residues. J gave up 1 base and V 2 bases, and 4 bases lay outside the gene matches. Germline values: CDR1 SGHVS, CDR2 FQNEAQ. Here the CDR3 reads CASSLFASGGGTDTQYF. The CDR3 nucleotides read TGTGCCAGCAGCTTATTCGCTAGCGGGGGGGGCACAGATACGCAGTATTTT.

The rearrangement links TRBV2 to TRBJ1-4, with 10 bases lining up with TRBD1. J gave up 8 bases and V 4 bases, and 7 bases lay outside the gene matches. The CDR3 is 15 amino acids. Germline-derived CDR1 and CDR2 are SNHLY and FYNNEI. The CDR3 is CASSGQGARGEKLFF. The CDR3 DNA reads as TGTGCCAGCAGTGGACAGGGGGCCAGAGGGGAAAAACTGTTTTTT. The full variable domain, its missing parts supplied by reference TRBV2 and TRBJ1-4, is EPEVTQTPSHQVTQMGQEVILRCVPISNHLYFYWYRQILGQKVEFLVSFYNNEISEKSEIFDDQFSVERPDGSNFTLKIRSTKLEDSAMYFCASSGQGARGEKLFFGSGTQLSVL.

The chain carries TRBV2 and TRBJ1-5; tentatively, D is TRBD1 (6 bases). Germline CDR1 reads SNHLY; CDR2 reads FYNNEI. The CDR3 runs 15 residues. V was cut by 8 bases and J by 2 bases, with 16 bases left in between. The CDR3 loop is CASGQQGIGNQPQHF. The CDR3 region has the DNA TGTGCCAGCGGCCAACAGGGTATCGGCAATCAGCCCCAGCATTTT.

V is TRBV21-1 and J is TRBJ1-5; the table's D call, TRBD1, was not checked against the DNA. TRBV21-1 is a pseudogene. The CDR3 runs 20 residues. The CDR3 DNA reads TGTGCCAGCAGCAAAGCCCCTCTAGGGCAGGGCGGTTATAGCAATCAGCCCCAGCATTTT. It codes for CASSKAPLGQGGYSNQPQHF.

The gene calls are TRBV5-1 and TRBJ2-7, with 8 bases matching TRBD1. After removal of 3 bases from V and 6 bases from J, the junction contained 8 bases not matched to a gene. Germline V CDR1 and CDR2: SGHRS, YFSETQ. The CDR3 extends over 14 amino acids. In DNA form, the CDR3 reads TGCGCCAGCAGCTGGGGGGCAGGGGGCAGCGAGCAGTACTTC. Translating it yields CASSWGAGGSEQYF.

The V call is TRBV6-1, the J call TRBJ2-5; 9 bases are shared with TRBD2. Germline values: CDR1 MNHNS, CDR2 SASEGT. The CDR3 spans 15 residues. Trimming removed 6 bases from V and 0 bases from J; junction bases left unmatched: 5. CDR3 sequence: CASRVTSGYQETQYF. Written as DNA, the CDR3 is TGTGCCAGCAGGGTGACTAGCGGCTACCAAGAGACCCAGTACTTC.

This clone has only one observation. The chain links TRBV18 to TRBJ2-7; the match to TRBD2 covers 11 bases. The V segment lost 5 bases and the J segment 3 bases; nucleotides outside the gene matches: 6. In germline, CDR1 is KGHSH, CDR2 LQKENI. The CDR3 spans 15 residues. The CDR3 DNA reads TGTGCCAGCTCAGTCCTAGCGGGAGGTAGCTACGAGCAGTACTTC. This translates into CASSVLAGGSYEQYF. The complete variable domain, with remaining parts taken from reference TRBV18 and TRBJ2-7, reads NAGVMQNPRHLVRRRGQEARLRCSPMKGHSHVYWYRQLPEEGLKFMVYLQKENIIDESGMPKERFSAEFPKEGPSILRIQQVVRGDSAAYFCASSVLAGGSYEQYFGPGTRLTVT.

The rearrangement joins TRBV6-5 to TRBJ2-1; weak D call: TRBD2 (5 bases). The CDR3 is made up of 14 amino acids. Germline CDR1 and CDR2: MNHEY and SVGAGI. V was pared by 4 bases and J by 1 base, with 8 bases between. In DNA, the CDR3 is TGTGCCAGCAGTTTAACGGGGTCCTACAATGAGCAGTTCTTC. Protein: CASSLTGSYNEQFF.

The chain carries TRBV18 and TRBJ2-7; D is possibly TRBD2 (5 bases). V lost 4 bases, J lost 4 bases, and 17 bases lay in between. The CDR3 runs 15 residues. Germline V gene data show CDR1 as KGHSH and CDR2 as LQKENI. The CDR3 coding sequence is TGTGCCAGCTCACACGGACGGCGGGCTAGTTACGAGCAGTACTTC. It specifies CASSHGRRASYEQYF.

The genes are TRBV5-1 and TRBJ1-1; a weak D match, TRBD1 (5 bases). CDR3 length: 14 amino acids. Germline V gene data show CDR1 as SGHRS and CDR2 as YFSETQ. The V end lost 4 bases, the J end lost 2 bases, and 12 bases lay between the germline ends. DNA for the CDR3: TGCGCCAGCAGCAAGGAGGGGATTAACACTGAAGCTTTCTTT. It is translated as CASSKEGINTEAFF.

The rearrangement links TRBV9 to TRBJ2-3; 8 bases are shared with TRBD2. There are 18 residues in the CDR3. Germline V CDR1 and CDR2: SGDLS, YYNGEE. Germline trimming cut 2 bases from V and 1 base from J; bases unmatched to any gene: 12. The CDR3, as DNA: TGTGCCAGCAGCGTGGGGACTAGTCCTTACGGAGGCACAGATACGCAGTATTTT. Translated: CASSVGTSPYGGTDTQYF.

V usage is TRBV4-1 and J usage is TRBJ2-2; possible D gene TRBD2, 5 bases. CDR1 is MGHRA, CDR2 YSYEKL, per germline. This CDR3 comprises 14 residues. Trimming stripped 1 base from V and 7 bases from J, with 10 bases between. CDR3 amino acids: CASSQGGPGGELFF. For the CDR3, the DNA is TGCGCCAGCAGCCAAGGAGGGCCCGGCGGGGAGCTGTTTTTT.

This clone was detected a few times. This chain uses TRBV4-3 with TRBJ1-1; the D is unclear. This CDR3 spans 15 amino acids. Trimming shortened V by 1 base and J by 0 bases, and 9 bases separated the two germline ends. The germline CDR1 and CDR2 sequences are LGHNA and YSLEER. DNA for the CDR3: TGCGCCAGCAGCCAAGCTAGGATGATGAACACTGAAGCTTTCTTT. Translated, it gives CASSQARMMNTEAFF.

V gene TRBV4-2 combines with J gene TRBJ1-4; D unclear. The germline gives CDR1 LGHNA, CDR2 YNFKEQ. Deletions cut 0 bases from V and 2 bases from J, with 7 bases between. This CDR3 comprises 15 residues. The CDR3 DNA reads TGTGCCAGCAGCCAAGAAAGCTTCACTAATGAAAAACTGTTTTTT. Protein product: CASSQESFTNEKLFF.